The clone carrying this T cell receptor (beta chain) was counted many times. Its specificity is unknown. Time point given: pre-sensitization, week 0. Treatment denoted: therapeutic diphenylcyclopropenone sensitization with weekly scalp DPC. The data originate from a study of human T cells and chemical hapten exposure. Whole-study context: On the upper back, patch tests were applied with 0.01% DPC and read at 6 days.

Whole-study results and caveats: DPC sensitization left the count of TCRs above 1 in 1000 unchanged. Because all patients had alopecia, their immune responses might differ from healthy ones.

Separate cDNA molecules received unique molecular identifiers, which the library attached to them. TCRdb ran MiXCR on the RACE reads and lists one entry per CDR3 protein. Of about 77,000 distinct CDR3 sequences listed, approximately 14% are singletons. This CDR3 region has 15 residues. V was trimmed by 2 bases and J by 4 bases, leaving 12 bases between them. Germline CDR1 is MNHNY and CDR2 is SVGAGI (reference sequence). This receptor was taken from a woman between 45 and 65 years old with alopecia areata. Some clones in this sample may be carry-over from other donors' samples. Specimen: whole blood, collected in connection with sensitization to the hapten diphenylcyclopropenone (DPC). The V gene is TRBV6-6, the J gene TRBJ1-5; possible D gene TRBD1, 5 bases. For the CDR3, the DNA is TGTGCCAGCAGTTACGGGGGAGGTGTAAATCAGCCCCAGCATTTT. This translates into CASSYGGGVNQPQHF.